The rows below give T cell receptor beta chains drawn from one sample of a study of OX40 agonist ivuxolimab in advanced cancers. Generated by immunoSEQ multiplex PCR, the TCRdb table keeps only in-frame clones and is missing some. This sample has more than 40,000 clones, with more than 70% found just once. The sequencing here drew on CD4+ or CD8+ T cells sorted from blood, taken in a trial of the OX40 agonist ivuxolimab. The receptors come from an adult with an advanced solid tumor such as melanoma, head and neck, liver or kidney cancer. CDR3s include the opening cysteine and the closing phenylalanine or tryptophan. Each record gives: D gene, J gene, clone size, V gene, CDR3 DNA, CDR3 protein. A D gene is named only where the DNA matches it firmly. Where a row states a size, it is once, few, many or the class of an expanded clone; other rows omit it.

d_gene: TRBD2
j_gene: TRBJ2-1
abundance: -
v_gene: TRBV10-1
CDR3nt: TGCGCCAGTTCAACTAGCGGGAGCACGTATGAGCAGTTCTTC
CDR3aa: CASSTSGSTYEQFF

d_gene: -
j_gene: TRBJ2-7
abundance: -
v_gene: TRBV21-1
CDR3nt: TGTGCCAGCAGCAAGAGCCCCGGGACAGGGAGGCCCTACGAGCAGTACTTC
CDR3aa: CASSKSPGTGRPYEQYF

d_gene: -
j_gene: TRBJ2-7
abundance: once
v_gene: TRBV4-2
CDR3nt: TGTGCCAGCAGCCAAGAATCGACCGTCTCCATGGGGGAGCAGTACTTC
CDR3aa: CASSQESTVSMGEQYF

d_gene: -
j_gene: TRBJ2-1
abundance: -
v_gene: TRBV5-1
CDR3nt: TGCGCCAGCAGCTTTCAACAGGAGAATGAGCAGTTCTTC
CDR3aa: CASSFQQENEQFF

d_gene: -
j_gene: TRBJ1-1
abundance: -
v_gene: TRBV11-3
CDR3nt: TGTGCCAGCAGCTTAGGCGGTGAAGCTTTCTTT
CDR3aa: CASSLGGEAFF

d_gene: -
j_gene: TRBJ2-7
abundance: -
v_gene: TRBV4-3
CDR3nt: TGCGCCAGCAGCCAAGAAGGGGCAGGGGAGAACGAGCAGTACTTC
CDR3aa: CASSQEGAGENEQYF

d_gene: -
j_gene: TRBJ2-3
abundance: -
v_gene: TRBV11-2
CDR3nt: TGTGCCAGCAGCTTAGCTGTGCCCGCCAGGTCCACAGATACGCAGTATTTT
CDR3aa: CASSLAVPARSTDTQYF

d_gene: -
j_gene: TRBJ1-4
abundance: few
v_gene: TRBV25-1
CDR3nt: TGTGCCAGCAGTGAACCCCAGCTTAATGAAAAACTGTTTTTT
CDR3aa: CASSEPQLNEKLFF

d_gene: -
j_gene: TRBJ2-7
abundance: once
v_gene: TRBV5-1
CDR3nt: TGCGCCAGCAGCAGTCACGTCGGGTCTCGGGGCTACGAGCAGTACTTC
CDR3aa: CASSSHVGSRGYEQYF

d_gene: TRBD1
j_gene: TRBJ1-4
abundance: -
v_gene: TRBV5-8
CDR3nt: TGTGCCAGCAGCTTGGGACAGGGGGTTGAAAAACTGTTTTTT
CDR3aa: CASSLGQGVEKLFF

d_gene: TRBD2
j_gene: TRBJ2-5
abundance: -
v_gene: TRBV6-5
CDR3nt: TGTGCCAGCAGTTACTCGCCACTAGCGGTACAAGAGACCCAGTACTTC
CDR3aa: CASSYSPLAVQETQYF

d_gene: -
j_gene: TRBJ2-5
abundance: -
v_gene: TRBV18
CDR3nt: TGTGCCAGCTCAATGCGCGCAGGAGAGACCCAGTACTTC
CDR3aa: CASSMRAGETQYF

d_gene: -
j_gene: TRBJ1-1
abundance: -
v_gene: TRBV28
CDR3nt: TGTGCCAGCAGTTCGGGGCACACTGAAGCTTTCTTT
CDR3aa: CASSSGHTEAFF

d_gene: TRBD1
j_gene: TRBJ1-6
abundance: -
v_gene: TRBV10-3
CDR3nt: TGTGCCATTAGGGACAGTTATAATTCACCCCTCCACTTT
CDR3aa: CAIRDSYNSPLHF

d_gene: TRBD1
j_gene: TRBJ1-2
abundance: -
v_gene: TRBV5-1
CDR3nt: TGCGCCAGCAGCTCGACAGGGTCCTTAAACTATGGCTACACCTTC
CDR3aa: CASSSTGSLNYGYTF

d_gene: -
j_gene: TRBJ1-1
abundance: -
v_gene: TRBV7-3
CDR3nt: TGTGCCAGCAGGGAGGTAGGGAGCACTGAAGCTTTCTTT
CDR3aa: CASREVGSTEAFF

d_gene: -
j_gene: TRBJ1-3
abundance: -
v_gene: TRBV5-1
CDR3nt: TGCGCCAGCAGCTTGGGGCAGCCTGGAAACACCATATATTTT
CDR3aa: CASSLGQPGNTIYF

d_gene: -
j_gene: TRBJ2-5
abundance: -
v_gene: TRBV6-5
CDR3nt: TGTGCCAGCAGCCAAGGGCCTAATGGGGAGACCCAGTACTTC
CDR3aa: CASSQGPNGETQYF

d_gene: -
j_gene: TRBJ2-7
abundance: -
v_gene: TRBV7-3
CDR3nt: TGTGCCAGCAGCTCCCCGGGTACGAAACAGTACTTC
CDR3aa: CASSSPGTKQYF

d_gene: -
j_gene: TRBJ2-7
abundance: -
v_gene: TRBV5-1
CDR3nt: TGCGCCAGCAGCTGGGACGGAAAGTACTACGAGCAGTACTTC
CDR3aa: CASSWDGKYYEQYF

d_gene: -
j_gene: TRBJ2-3
abundance: -
v_gene: TRBV25-1
CDR3nt: TGTGCCAGCAGTGCGTCCTCGGATACGCAGTATTTT
CDR3aa: CASSASSDTQYF

d_gene: -
j_gene: TRBJ1-5
abundance: -
v_gene: TRBV27
CDR3nt: TGTGCCAGCAGTTTAGGGCGCACTAGGAATCAGCCCCAGCATTTT
CDR3aa: CASSLGRTRNQPQHF

d_gene: -
j_gene: TRBJ2-5
abundance: few
v_gene: TRBV11-1
CDR3nt: TGTGCCAGCAGCTTACGGACAGCACAAGAGACCCAGTACTTC
CDR3aa: CASSLRTAQETQYF

d_gene: -
j_gene: TRBJ2-1
abundance: -
v_gene: TRBV7-7
CDR3nt: TGTGCCAGCAGCTTGGGATTGGCGACTAGTCGCAATGAGCAGTTCTTC
CDR3aa: CASSLGLATSRNEQFF

d_gene: TRBD1
j_gene: TRBJ2-1
abundance: -
v_gene: TRBV5-1
CDR3nt: TGCGCCAGCAGCTTGGCCGGGACAGGGGACGGCAATGAGCAGTTCTTC
CDR3aa: CASSLAGTGDGNEQFF

d_gene: -
j_gene: TRBJ2-3
abundance: -
v_gene: TRBV11-3
CDR3nt: TGTGCCAGCACCCCAGGGGGGGCCGCTTCCACAGATACGCAGTATTTT
CDR3aa: CASTPGGAASTDTQYF

d_gene: -
j_gene: TRBJ1-5
abundance: -
v_gene: TRBV5-1
CDR3nt: TGCGCCAGCAGCTTGGGCGGGACGGGGAGTAATCAGCCCCAGCATTTT
CDR3aa: CASSLGGTGSNQPQHF

d_gene: -
j_gene: TRBJ2-5
abundance: -
v_gene: TRBV5-1
CDR3nt: TGCGCCAGCAGCTTGGTGGGGCAAGAGACCCAGTACTTC
CDR3aa: CASSLVGQETQYF

d_gene: TRBD1
j_gene: TRBJ2-2
abundance: -
v_gene: TRBV18
CDR3nt: TGTGCCAGCTCACCACCTTCGACAGGGGCAACCGGGGAGCTGTTTTTT
CDR3aa: CASSPPSTGATGELFF

d_gene: -
j_gene: TRBJ2-7
abundance: -
v_gene: TRBV11-1
CDR3nt: TGTGCCAGCAGCTTAGGGCCGGGAGTCTACGAGCAGTACTTC
CDR3aa: CASSLGPGVYEQYF

d_gene: -
j_gene: TRBJ1-2
abundance: few
v_gene: TRBV10-3
CDR3nt: TGTGCCATCAGTGATATAACAGGGAGCTATGCTTTTGGCTACACCTTC
CDR3aa: CAISDITGSYAFGYTF

d_gene: -
j_gene: TRBJ1-1
abundance: once
v_gene: TRBV2
CDR3nt: TGTGCCAGCACCGCCTACACTGAAGCTTTCTTT
CDR3aa: CASTAYTEAFF

d_gene: TRBD1
j_gene: TRBJ1-1
abundance: -
v_gene: TRBV5-1
CDR3nt: TGCGCCAGCAGCATGCGACAGGGGGGAGGCACTGAAGCTTTCTTT
CDR3aa: CASSMRQGGGTEAFF

d_gene: TRBD1
j_gene: TRBJ2-5
abundance: -
v_gene: TRBV10-3
CDR3nt: TGTGCCATCAGCGGGACAGGGGAAGAGACCCAGTACTTC
CDR3aa: CAISGTGEETQYF

d_gene: -
j_gene: TRBJ2-5
abundance: -
v_gene: TRBV30
CDR3nt: TGTGCCTGGAGACAGGGAGGAGAGACCCAGTACTTC
CDR3aa: CAWRQGGETQYF

d_gene: TRBD1
j_gene: TRBJ1-1
abundance: -
v_gene: TRBV28
CDR3nt: TGTGCCAGCAGCCTCAGACCGGGACAGGGGATCGGGGCTTTCTTT
CDR3aa: CASSLRPGQGIGAFF

d_gene: TRBD1
j_gene: TRBJ2-1
abundance: -
v_gene: TRBV28
CDR3nt: TGTGCCAGCAGTTCGGGACAGGGGGCGGGTAATGAGCAGTTCTTC
CDR3aa: CASSSGQGAGNEQFF

d_gene: -
j_gene: TRBJ2-7
abundance: -
v_gene: TRBV7-8
CDR3nt: TGTGCCAGCAGCTTAGCGCGGATGGCAGAACCCTACGAGCAGTACTTC
CDR3aa: CASSLARMAEPYEQYF

d_gene: TRBD2
j_gene: TRBJ2-1
abundance: once
v_gene: TRBV4-1
CDR3nt: TGCGCCAGCAGCCATCGACTAGCGGGAGGTCTTGATGAGCAGTTCTTC
CDR3aa: CASSHRLAGGLDEQFF

d_gene: TRBD2
j_gene: TRBJ2-1
abundance: -
v_gene: TRBV19
CDR3nt: TGTGCCAGTAGTATATTTGGACGAGCGGGAGGGGCCTACAATGAGCAGTTCTTC
CDR3aa: CASSIFGRAGGAYNEQFF

d_gene: -
j_gene: TRBJ1-2
abundance: -
v_gene: TRBV6-5
CDR3nt: TGTGCCAGCAGCACCCGTTTGACAGGCTGGGGCTACACCTTC
CDR3aa: CASSTRLTGWGYTF

d_gene: -
j_gene: TRBJ1-1
abundance: -
v_gene: TRBV6-5
CDR3nt: TGTGCCAGCAAAACCGTCAGGGCGGACGGCACTGAAGCTTTCTTT
CDR3aa: CASKTVRADGTEAFF

d_gene: -
j_gene: TRBJ1-5
abundance: -
v_gene: TRBV27
CDR3nt: TGTGCCAGCAGTGGGGGGACTGGCAATCAGCCCCAGCATTTT
CDR3aa: CASSGGTGNQPQHF

d_gene: -
j_gene: TRBJ1-2
abundance: -
v_gene: TRBV9
CDR3nt: TGTGCCAGCAGTACAACAGGGAATATTCCCTATGGCTACACCTTC
CDR3aa: CASSTTGNIPYGYTF

d_gene: -
j_gene: TRBJ1-3
abundance: -
v_gene: TRBV4-1
CDR3nt: TGCGCCAGCAGCCGCACCGGGAGCAGACACACCATATATTTT
CDR3aa: CASSRTGSRHTIYF

d_gene: -
j_gene: TRBJ1-1
abundance: once
v_gene: TRBV5-1
CDR3nt: TGCGCCAGCAGCAACCCTCGGCCGGGGAAAGACACTGAAGCTTTCTTT
CDR3aa: CASSNPRPGKDTEAFF

d_gene: TRBD1
j_gene: TRBJ1-2
abundance: -
v_gene: TRBV7-9
CDR3nt: TGTGCCAGCAGCGGACGAGGGCAGGGGGCTTATGGCTACACCTTC
CDR3aa: CASSGRGQGAYGYTF

d_gene: TRBD1
j_gene: TRBJ1-3
abundance: -
v_gene: TRBV5-6
CDR3nt: TGTGCCAGCAGCCAAGACAGGGCTGGAAACACCATATATTTT
CDR3aa: CASSQDRAGNTIYF

d_gene: -
j_gene: TRBJ2-1
abundance: -
v_gene: TRBV6-1
CDR3nt: TGTGCCAGCAGTGAAGGGGATCGCGCCTACAATGAGCAGTTCTTC
CDR3aa: CASSEGDRAYNEQFF

d_gene: TRBD1
j_gene: TRBJ2-4
abundance: -
v_gene: TRBV7-2
CDR3nt: TGTGCCAGCAGCTTAGATCGGACAGGGGTAAACATTCAGTACTTC
CDR3aa: CASSLDRTGVNIQYF

d_gene: -
j_gene: TRBJ2-7
abundance: -
v_gene: TRBV30
CDR3nt: TGTGCCTGGAGATTAGGGAGCTCCTACGAGCAGTACTTC
CDR3aa: CAWRLGSSYEQYF